This T cell receptor (beta chain) was captured by sequencing in a study of memory CD4+ T cells and cytomegalovirus serostatus. The sort gate was single viable CD3+CD4+CD8-CD45RO+ cells for memory CD4+ T cells. Measured with immunoSEQ multiplex PCR; TCRdb has only the in-frame clones, and not every one. The repertoire holds 40,000 or so clones, with around 79% as singletons. The CDR3 runs 13 residues. V lost 0 bases to trimming and J lost 4 bases, with 6 bases between them. From germline, CDR1 is SGHAT and CDR2 FQNNGV. This TCR derives from an adult in good health and CMV-seronegative. Sequencing used memory CD4+ T cells from blood. The chain carries TRBV11-2 and TRBJ2-5, with D unclear. The DNA for the CDR3 is TGTGCCAGCAGCTTAGATACGTTAGAGACCCAGTACTTC. Translating gives CASSLDTLETQYF. Complete variable domain (other parts from reference TRBV11-2 and TRBJ2-5): EAGVAQSPRYKIIEKRQSVAFWCNPISGHATLYWYQQILGQGPKLLIQFQNNGVVDDSQLPKDRFSAERLKGVDSTLKIQPAKLEDSAVYLCASSLDTLETQYFGPGTRLLVL.